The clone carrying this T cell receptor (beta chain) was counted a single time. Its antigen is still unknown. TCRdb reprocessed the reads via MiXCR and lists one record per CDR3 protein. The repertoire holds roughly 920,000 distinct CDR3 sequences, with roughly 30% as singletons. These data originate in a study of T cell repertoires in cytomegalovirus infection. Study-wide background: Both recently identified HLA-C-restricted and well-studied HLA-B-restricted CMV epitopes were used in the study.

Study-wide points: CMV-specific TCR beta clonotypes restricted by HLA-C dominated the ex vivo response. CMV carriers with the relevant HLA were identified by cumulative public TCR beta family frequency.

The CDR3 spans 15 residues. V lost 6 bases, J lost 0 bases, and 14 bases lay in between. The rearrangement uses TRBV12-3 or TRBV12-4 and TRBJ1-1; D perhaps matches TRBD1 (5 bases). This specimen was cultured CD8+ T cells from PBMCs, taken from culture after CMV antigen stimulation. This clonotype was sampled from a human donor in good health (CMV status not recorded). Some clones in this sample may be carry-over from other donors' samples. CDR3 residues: CASRHHGGLNTEAFF. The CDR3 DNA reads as TGTGCCAGCAGACATCACGGGGGACTGAACACTGAAGCTTTCTTT.